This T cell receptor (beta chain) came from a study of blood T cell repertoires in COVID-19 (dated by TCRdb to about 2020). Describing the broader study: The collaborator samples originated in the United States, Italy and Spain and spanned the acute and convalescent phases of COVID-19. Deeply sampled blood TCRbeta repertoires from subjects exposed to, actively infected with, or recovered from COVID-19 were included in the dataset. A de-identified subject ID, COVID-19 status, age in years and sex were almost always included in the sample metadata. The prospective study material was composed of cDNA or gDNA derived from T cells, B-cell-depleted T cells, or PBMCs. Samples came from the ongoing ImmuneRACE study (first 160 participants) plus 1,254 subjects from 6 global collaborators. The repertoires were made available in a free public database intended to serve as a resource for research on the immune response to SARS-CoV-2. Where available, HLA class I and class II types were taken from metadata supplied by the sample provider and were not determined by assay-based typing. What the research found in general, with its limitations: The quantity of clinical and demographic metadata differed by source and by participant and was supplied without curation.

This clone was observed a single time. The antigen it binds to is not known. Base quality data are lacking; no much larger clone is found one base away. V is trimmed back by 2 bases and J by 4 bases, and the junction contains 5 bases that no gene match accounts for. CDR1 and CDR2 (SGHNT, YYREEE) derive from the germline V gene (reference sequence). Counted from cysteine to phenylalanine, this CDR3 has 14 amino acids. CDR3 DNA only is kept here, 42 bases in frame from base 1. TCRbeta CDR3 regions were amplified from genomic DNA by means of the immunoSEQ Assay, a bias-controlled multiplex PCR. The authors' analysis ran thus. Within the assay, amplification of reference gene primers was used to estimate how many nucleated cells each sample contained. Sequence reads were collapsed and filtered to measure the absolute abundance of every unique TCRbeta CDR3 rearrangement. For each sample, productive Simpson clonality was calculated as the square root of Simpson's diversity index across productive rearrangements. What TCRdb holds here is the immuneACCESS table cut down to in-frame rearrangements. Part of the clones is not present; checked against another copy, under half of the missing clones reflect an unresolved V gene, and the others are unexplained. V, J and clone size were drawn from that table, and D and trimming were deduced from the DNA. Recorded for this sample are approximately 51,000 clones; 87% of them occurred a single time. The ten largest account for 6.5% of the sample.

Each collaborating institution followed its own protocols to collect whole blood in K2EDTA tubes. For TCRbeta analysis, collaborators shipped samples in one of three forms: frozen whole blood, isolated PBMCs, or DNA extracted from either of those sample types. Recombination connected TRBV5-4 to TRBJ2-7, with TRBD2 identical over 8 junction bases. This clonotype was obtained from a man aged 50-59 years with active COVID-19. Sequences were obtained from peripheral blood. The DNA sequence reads TGTGCCAGCAGCTTCACGGGGGGGCAATACGAGCAGTACTTC. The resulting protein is CASSFTGGQYEQYF. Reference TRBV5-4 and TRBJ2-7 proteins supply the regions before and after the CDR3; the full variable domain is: ETGVTQSPTHLIKTRGQQVTLRCSSQSGHNTVSWYQQALGQGPQFIFQYYREEENGRGNFPPRFSGLQFPNYSSELNVNALELDDSALYLCASSFTGGQYEQYFGPGTRLTVT.